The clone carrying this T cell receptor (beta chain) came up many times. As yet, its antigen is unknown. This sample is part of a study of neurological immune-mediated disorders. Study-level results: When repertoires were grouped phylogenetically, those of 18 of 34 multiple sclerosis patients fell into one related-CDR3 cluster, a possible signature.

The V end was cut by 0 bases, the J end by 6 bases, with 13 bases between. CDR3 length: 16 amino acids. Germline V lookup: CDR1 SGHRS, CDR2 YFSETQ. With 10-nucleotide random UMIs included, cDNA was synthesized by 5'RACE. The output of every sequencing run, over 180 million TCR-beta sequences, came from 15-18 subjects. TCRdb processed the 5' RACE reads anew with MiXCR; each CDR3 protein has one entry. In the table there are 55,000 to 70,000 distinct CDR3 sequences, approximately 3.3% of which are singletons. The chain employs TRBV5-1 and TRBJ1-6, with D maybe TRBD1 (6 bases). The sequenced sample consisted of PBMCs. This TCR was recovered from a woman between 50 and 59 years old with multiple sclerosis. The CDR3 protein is CASSLGRGGGNSPLHF. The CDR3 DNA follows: TGCGCCAGCAGCTTGGGGAGGGGGGGTGGTAATTCACCCCTCCACTTT. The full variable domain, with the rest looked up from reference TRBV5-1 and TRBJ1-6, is KAGVTQTPRYLIKTRGQQVTLSCSPISGHRSVSWYQQTPGQGLQFLFEYFSETQRNKGNFPGRFSGRQFSNSRSEMNVSTLELGDSALYLCASSLGRGGGNSPLHFGNGTRLTVT.